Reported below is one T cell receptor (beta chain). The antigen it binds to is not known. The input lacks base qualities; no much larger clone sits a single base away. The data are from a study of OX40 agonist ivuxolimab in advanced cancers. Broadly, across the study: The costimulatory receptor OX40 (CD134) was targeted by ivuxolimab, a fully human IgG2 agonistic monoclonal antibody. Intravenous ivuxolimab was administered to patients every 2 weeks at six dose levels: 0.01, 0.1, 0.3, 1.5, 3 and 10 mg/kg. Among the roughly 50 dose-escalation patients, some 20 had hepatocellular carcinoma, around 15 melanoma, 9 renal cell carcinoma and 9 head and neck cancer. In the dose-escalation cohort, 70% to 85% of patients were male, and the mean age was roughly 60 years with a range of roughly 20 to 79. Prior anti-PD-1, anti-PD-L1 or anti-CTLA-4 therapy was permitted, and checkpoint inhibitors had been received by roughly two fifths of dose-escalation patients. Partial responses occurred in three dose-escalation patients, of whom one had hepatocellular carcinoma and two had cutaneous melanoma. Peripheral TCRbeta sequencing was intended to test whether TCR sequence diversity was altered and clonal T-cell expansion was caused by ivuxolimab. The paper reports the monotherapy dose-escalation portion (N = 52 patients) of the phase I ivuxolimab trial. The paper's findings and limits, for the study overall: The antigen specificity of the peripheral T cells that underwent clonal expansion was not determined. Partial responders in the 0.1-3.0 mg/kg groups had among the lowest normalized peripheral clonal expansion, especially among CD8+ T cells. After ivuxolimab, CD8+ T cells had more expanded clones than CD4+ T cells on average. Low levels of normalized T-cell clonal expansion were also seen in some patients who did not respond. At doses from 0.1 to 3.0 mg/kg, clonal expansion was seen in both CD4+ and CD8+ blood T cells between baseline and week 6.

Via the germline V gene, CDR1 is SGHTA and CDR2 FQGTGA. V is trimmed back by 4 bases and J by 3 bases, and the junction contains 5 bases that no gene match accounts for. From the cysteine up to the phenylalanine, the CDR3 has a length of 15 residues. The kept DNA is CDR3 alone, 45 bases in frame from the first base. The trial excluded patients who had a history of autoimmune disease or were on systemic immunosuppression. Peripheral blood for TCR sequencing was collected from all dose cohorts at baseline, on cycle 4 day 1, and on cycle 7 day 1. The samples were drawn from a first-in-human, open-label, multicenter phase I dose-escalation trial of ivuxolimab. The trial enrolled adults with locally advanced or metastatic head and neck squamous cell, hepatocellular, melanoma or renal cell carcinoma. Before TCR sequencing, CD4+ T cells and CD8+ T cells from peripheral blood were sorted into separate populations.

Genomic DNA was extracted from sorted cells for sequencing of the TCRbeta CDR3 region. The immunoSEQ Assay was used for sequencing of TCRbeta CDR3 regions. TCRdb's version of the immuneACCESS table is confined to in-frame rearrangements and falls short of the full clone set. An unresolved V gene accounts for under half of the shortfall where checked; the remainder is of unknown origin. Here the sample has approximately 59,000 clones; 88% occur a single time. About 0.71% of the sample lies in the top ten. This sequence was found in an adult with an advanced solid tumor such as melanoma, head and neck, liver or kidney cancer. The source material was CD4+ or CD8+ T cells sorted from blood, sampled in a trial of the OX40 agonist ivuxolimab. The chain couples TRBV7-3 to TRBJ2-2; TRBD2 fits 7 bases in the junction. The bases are TGTGCCAGCAGCTCCGGACTAGGGTACACCGGGGAGCTGTTTTTT. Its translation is CASSSGLGYTGELFF. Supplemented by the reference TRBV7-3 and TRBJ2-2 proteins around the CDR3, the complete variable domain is GAGVSQTPSNKVTEKGKYVELRCDPISGHTALYWYRQSLGQGPEFLIYFQGTGAADDSGLPNDRFFAVRPEGSVSTLKIQRTERGDSAVYLCASSSGLGYTGELFFGEGSRLTVL.